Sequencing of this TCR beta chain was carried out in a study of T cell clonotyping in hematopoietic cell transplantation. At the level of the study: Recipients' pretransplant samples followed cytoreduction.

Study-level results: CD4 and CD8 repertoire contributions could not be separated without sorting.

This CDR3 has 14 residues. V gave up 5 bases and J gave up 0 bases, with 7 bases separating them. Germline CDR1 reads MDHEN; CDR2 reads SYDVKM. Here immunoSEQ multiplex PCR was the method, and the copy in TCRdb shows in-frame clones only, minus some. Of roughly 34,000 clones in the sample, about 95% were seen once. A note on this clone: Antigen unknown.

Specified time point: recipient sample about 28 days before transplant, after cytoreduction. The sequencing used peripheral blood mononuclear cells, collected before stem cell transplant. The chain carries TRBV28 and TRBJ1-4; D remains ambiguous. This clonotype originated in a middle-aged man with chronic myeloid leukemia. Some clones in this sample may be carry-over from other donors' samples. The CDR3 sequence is CASSTKPTNEKLFF. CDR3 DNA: TGTGCCAGCAGTACTAAGCCAACTAATGAAAAACTGTTTTTT.